The T cell receptor beta chain under discussion was sequenced for a study of regulatory T cells in long-lasting Graves disease. Overall study findings and caveats: Among samples with persistent disease, TRBV28, TRBJ1-2 and TRBJ2-5 were favored. Whereas new patients shared 966 public clonotypes, persistent patients shared more, at some 2,700. Study was limited to peripheral blood, excluding thyroid tissue.

The time point is: persistent/refractory GD, antithyroid drugs over 5 years with positive TRAb. PBMC RNA was the source of the TCR library. A blood draw put about 10 milliliters of peripheral blood into EDTA tubes. The authors built TCR beta libraries using iRepertoire HTBI primers and Arm-PCR of CDR3 regions. TCRdb analysed the multiplex PCR reads with MiXCR anew, one entry per CDR3 protein. The repertoire holds roughly 300,000 distinct CDR3 sequences, with 22% as singletons. This clonotype was seen many times. Its specificity is not known. Germline V gives CDR1 SGHAT, CDR2 FQNNGV. CDR3 length: 11 amino acids. J was trimmed by 7 bases and V by 5 bases; bases with no gene match: 1.

This TCR derives from a female donor with Graves disease. The sample consisted of peripheral blood mononuclear cells (PBMCs), taken when the disease was refractory, from a patient treated with antithyroid drugs. J is TRBJ1-1 and V is TRBV11-2; TRBD1 aligns across 7 bases. CDR3 protein: CASSRDSEAFF. The CDR3 region has the DNA TGTGCCAGCAGCCGGGACAGTGAAGCTTTCTTT.